A selection of T cell receptor beta chains follows, all from one sample in a study of cytomegalovirus exposure and HLA in healthy donors. Repertoires were generated with immunoSEQ multiplex PCR, while TCRdb's copy carries only in-frame clones and drops some. The sample shows about 90,000 clones, just over 75% of them seen only once. The sequenced material came from PBMCs. The receptors were sampled from a man aged 25 to 45 in good health and CMV-seronegative. The CDR3 runs from the conserved cysteine through the conserved F or W. Each record gives: J gene, clone size, V gene, D gene, CDR3 DNA, CDR3 protein. D genes are given only for firm matches. Clone size, where shown, is once, few, many, or a class for clones that have expanded.

>TRBJ2-2|NA|TRBV18|NA
TGTGCCAGTGCATTACATCAGGGTGCCGGGGAGCTGTTTTTT
CASALHQGAGELFF
>TRBJ2-1|NA|TRBV7-3|NA
TGTGCCAGCAGCTTAACTGGGGACTCGATAAATGAGCAGTTCTTC
CASSLTGDSINEQFF
>TRBJ2-7|NA|TRBV7-2|TRBD2
TGTGCCAGCAGCTCGACTAGCGGGGACACCTACGAGCAGTACTTC
CASSSTSGDTYEQYF
>TRBJ1-3|NA|TRBV28|NA
TGTGCCAGCAGTCCCCCACCGAGGTTCTCTGGAAACACCATATATTTT
CASSPPPRFSGNTIYF
>TRBJ2-5|NA|TRBV6-1|TRBD1
TGTGCCAGCAGTGGGCCGACAGGGGGCATGAAGACCCAGTACTTC
CASSGPTGGMKTQYF
>TRBJ2-1|few|TRBV4-2|NA
TGTGCCAGCACTAAACCCAACTACAATGAGCAGTTCTTC
CASTKPNYNEQFF
>TRBJ1-5|NA|TRBV7-2|NA
TGTGCCAGCAGCACCGGACAAAATCAGCCCCAGCATTTT
CASSTGQNQPQHF
>TRBJ1-1|few|TRBV5-4|NA
TGTGCCAGCAGCGGAGGACAGACGAACACTGAAGCTTTCTTT
CASSGGQTNTEAFF
>TRBJ1-1|few|TRBV5-1|NA
TGCGCCAGCAGCCGTCTCCTCGGATCGGGGGGTGAAGCTTTCTTT
CASSRLLGSGGEAFF
>TRBJ2-3|NA|TRBV2|TRBD2
TGTGCCAGCAGGGTCGGACTAGCGGGGTTAGGAGATACGCAGTATTTT
CASRVGLAGLGDTQYF
>TRBJ2-1|NA|TRBV23-1|TRBD1
TGCGCCAGGTCAGGAGACAGGGGGCAGTTTGGGGATGAGCAGTTCTTC
CARSGDRGQFGDEQFF
>TRBJ1-6|NA|TRBV7-9|TRBD1
TGTTCCAGCAGCCATTACAAAACAGGGGACTCCTATAATTCACCCCTCCACTTT
CSSSHYKTGDSYNSPLHF
>TRBJ2-1|few|TRBV27|TRBD2
TGTGCCAGCAGTTTCCCGGGGACTAGCGGGGCCTACAATGAGCAGTTCTTC
CASSFPGTSGAYNEQFF
>TRBJ2-3|NA|TRBV7-2|NA
TGTGCCAGCAGCTTAGGGCTAGGTGCCTCAGATACGCAGTATTTT
CASSLGLGASDTQYF
>TRBJ2-5|NA|TRBV11-2|NA
TGTGCCAGCAGCCATCAAATCGGGGAGACCCAGTACTTC
CASSHQIGETQYF
>TRBJ1-1|NA|TRBV9|NA
TGTGCCAGCAGCGTAGAGGTAGGACAGCCGACACTGAACACTGAAGCTTTCTTT
CASSVEVGQPTLNTEAFF
>TRBJ1-1|NA|TRBV29-1|NA
TGCAGCGTTGTGGGAGGGGGCACTGAAGCTTTCTTT
CSVVGGGTEAFF
>TRBJ2-5|NA|TRBV7-7|TRBD2
TGTGCCAGCAGCGCTCTAGCGGGGGGGCGGGAGACCCAGTACTTC
CASSALAGGRETQYF
>TRBJ1-2|NA|TRBV7-9|NA
TGTTCCAGCAGCTTAGACCAGTGGGGCTACACCTTC
CSSSLDQWGYTF
>TRBJ2-2|NA|TRBV5-4|NA
TGTGCCAGCAGCTTCATAGGGGCAGGCACCGGGGAGCTGTTTTTT
CASSFIGAGTGELFF
>TRBJ1-2|few|TRBV4-1|TRBD1
TGCGCCAGCAGCCAACCGGGACAGGAGATTTATGGCTACACCTTC
CASSQPGQEIYGYTF
>TRBJ2-7|once|TRBV9|TRBD1
TGTGCCAGCAGCGTCGACGAGGGGGACAGAAACTACGAGCAGTACTTC
CASSVDEGDRNYEQYF
>TRBJ2-7|NA|TRBV27|TRBD1
TGTGCCAGCAGTCCCGGGGACAGCTACGAGCAGTACTTC
CASSPGDSYEQYF
>TRBJ1-2|NA|TRBV5-5|TRBD1
TGTGCCAGCAGCTCCCGGGGTCCACAGGGGGCCTTCTATGGCTACACCTTC
CASSSRGPQGAFYGYTF